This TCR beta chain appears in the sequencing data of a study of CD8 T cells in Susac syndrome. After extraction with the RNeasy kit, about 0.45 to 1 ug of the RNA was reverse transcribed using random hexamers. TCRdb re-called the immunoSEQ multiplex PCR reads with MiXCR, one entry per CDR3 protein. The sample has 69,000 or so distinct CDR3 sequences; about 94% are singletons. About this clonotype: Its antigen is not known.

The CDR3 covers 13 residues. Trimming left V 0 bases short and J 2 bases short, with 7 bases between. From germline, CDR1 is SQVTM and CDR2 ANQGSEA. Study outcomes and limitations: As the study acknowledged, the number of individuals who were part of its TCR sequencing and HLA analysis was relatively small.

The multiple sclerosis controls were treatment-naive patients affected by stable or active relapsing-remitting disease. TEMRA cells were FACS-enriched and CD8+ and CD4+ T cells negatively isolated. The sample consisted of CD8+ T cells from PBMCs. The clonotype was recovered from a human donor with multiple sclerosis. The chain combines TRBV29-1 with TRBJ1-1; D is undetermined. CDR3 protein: CSVEDWGNTEAFF. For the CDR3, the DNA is TGCAGCGTTGAAGATTGGGGTAACACTGAAGCTTTCTTT.